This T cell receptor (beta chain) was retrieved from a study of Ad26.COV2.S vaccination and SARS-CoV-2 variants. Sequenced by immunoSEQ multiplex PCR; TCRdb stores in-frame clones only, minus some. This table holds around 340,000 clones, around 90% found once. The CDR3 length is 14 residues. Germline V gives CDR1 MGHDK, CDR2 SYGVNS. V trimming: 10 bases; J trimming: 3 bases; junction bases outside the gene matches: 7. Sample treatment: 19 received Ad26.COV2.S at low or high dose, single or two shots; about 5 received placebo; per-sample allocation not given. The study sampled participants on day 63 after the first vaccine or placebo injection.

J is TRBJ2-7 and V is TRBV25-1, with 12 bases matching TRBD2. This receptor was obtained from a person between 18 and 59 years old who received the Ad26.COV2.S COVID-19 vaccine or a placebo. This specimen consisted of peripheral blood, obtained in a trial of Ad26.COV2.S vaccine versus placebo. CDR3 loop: CATRGLAGNYEQYF. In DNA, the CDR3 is TGTGCCACTCGAGGACTAGCGGGGAACTACGAGCAGTACTTC.